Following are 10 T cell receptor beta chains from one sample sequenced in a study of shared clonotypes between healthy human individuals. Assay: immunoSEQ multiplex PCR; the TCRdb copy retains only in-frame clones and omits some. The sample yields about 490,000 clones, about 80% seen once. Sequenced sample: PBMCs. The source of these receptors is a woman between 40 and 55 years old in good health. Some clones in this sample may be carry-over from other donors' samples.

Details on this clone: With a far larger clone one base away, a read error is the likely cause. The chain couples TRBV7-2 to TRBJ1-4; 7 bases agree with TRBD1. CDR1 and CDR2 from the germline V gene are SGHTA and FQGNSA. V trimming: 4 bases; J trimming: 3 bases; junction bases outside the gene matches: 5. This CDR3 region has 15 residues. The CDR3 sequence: CASSSGGEANEKLFF. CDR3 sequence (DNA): TGTGCCAGCAGCTCAGGGGGGGAAGCTAATGAAAAACTGTTTTTT.

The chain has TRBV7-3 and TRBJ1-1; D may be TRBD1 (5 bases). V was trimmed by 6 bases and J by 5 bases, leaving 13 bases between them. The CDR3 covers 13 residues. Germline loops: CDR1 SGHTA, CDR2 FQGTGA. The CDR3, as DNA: TGTGCCAGCAGAGGGTCCCCAGGGACTGAAGCTTTCTTT. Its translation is CASRGSPGTEAFF.

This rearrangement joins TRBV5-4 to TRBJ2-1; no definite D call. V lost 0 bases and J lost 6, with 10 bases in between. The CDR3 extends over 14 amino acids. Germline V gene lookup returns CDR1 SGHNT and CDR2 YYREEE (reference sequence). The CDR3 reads CASSLEFRVNEQFF. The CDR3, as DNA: TGTGCCAGCAGCTTGGAGTTTAGGGTCAATGAGCAGTTCTTC.

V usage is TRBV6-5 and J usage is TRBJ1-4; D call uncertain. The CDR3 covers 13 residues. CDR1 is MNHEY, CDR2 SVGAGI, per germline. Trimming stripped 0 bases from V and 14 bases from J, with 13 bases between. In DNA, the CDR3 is TGTGCCAGCAGTTACTCGAGGGCGAATTTGCTGTTTTTT. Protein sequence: CASSYSRANLLFF.

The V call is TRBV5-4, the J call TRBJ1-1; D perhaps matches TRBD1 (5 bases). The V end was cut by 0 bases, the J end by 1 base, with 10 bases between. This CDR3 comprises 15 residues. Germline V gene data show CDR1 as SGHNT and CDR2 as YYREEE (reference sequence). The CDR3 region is CASSLEPGGNTEAFF. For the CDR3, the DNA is TGTGCCAGCAGCTTGGAACCGGGGGGGAACACTGAAGCTTTCTTT.

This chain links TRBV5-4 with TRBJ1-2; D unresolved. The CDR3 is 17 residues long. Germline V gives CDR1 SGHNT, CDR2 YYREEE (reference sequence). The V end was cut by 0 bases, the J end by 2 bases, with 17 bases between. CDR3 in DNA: TGTGCCAGCAGCTTGGGGTTTCGAGAGGCCGTGAACTATGGCTACACCTTC. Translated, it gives CASSLGFREAVNYGYTF.

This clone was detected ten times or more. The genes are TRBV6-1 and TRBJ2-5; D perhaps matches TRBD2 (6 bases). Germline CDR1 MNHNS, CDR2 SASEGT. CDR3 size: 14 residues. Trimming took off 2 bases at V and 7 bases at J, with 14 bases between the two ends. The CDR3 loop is CASSERGLGGTQYF. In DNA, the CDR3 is TGTGCCAGCAGTGAACGGGGACTGGGGGGGACCCAGTACTTC.

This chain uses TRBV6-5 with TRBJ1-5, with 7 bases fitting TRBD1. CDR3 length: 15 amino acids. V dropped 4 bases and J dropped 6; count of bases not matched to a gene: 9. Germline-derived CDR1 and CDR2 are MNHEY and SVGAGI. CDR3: CASSSLGGSAQPQHF. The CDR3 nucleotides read TGTGCCAGCAGTTCACTAGGGGGCTCGGCTCAGCCCCAGCATTTT.

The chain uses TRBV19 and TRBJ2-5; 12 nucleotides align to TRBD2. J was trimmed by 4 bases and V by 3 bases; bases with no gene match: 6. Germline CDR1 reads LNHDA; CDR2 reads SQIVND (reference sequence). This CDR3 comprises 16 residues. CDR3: CASSILLAGGRETQYF. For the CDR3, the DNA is TGTGCCAGTAGTATCCTCCTAGCGGGAGGGCGAGAGACCCAGTACTTC.

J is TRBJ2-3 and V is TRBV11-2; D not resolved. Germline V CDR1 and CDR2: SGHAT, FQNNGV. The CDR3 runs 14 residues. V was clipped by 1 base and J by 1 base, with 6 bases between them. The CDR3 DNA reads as TGTGCCAGCAGCTTAGGAGTCCGCACAGATACGCAGTATTTT. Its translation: CASSLGVRTDTQYF.